This T cell receptor beta chain was recorded in a study of cytomegalovirus exposure and HLA in healthy donors. PCR primers comprised 60 Vbeta and 13 Jbeta primers. Only in-frame clones appear in the TCRdb table, and some are missing; sequencing was by immunoSEQ multiplex PCR. The data show approximately 190,000 clones, 70% to 85% seen once. CDR1 and CDR2 (germline): MNHEY, SMNVEV (reference sequence). With 6 bases removed from V and 0 bases from J, the gap between germline ends came to 7 bases. The CDR3 sequence is 13 residues long. This TCR was recovered from a boy younger than 10 in good health and CMV-seronegative. The sample was PBMCs. The rearrangement joins TRBV27 to TRBJ2-3; tentative D call: TRBD2 (5 bases). CDR3 residues: CASRRTSTDTQYF. CDR3 DNA: TGTGCCAGCAGGCGGACTAGCACAGATACGCAGTATTTT.